One and the same sample provided the 15 T cell receptor beta chains below, sequenced in a study of cytomegalovirus exposure and HLA in healthy donors (TCRdb year 2017). The library was built by means of the immunoSEQ multiplex PCR assay. For the multiplex PCR, a mixture combining 60 forward primers for TCR Vbeta segments and 13 reverse primers for TCR Jbeta segments was used. Entries here come from immuneACCESS through TCRdb and include only in-frame sequences with V and J called. Some clones fail to appear in such tables; in the studies checked, an unresolved V gene covers under half of the shortfall, and the cause of the remainder is unknown. The sample's clone listing holds some 130,000 clones. The ten top clones hold roughly 2% of the sample. The sequencing input was PBMCs. The source of these receptors is a woman aged 60-70 years in good health and CMV-seronegative.

The chain is built from TRBV4-1 and TRBJ2-5; 8 bases agree with TRBD1. Germline loops: CDR1 MGHRA, CDR2 YSYEKL. V was pared by 0 bases and J by 5 bases, with 5 bases of the junction left unmatched. The CDR3 spans 15 residues. The CDR3 sequence: CASSQDLTGGETQYF. CDR3 coding DNA: TGCGCCAGCAGCCAAGATTTAACAGGGGGTGAGACCCAGTACTTC.

The chain combines TRBV7-9 with TRBJ2-2; no clear D gene. CDR1 SEHNR and CDR2 FQNEAQ come from the germline V gene (reference sequence). V was clipped by 3 bases and J by 6 bases, with 14 bases between them. The CDR3 contains 15 residues. The CDR3 loop is CASSFPVPSAGELFF. DNA of the CDR3: TGTGCCAGCAGCTTCCCGGTTCCCTCCGCCGGGGAGCTGTTTTTT.

The V and J genes are TRBV27 and TRBJ2-3, with a tentative D call TRBD2 (5 bases). The CDR3 runs to 16 residues. Per germline, CDR1 MNHEY and CDR2 SMNVEV (reference sequence). The V gene lost 0 bases and the J gene lost 6 bases, with 16 bases spanning the gap. CDR3 sequence reads: CASSLSVGRLRDTQYF. In DNA form, the CDR3 reads TGTGCCAGCAGTTTATCAGTTGGGAGACTACGGGATACGCAGTATTTT.

The V call is TRBV28, the J call TRBJ1-3, with 8 bases lining up with TRBD1. This CDR3 contains 18 residues. Germline V gene sequence: CDR1 MDHEN, CDR2 SYDVKM. With 5 bases clipped from V and 0 bases from J, the junction kept 12 bases outside the gene matches. The CDR3 DNA reads as TGTGCCAGCAGTCCCCCGGGGACAGGCTCCCTCTCTGGAAACACCATATATTTT. Encoded protein: CASSPPGTGSLSGNTIYF.

The genes are TRBV2 and TRBJ1-1; 7 bases map to TRBD1. Germline loops: CDR1 SNHLY, CDR2 FYNNEI. The V and J ends lost 2 bases and 1 base, in that order; junction bases with no gene match: 1. The CDR3 extends over 14 amino acids. The CDR3 nucleotides are TGTGCCAGCAGTGAACAGGGGGGGAACACTGAAGCTTTCTTT. Its translation is CASSEQGGNTEAFF. Together with reference TRBV2 and TRBJ1-1, the CDR3 gives the full variable domain: EPEVTQTPSHQVTQMGQEVILRCVPISNHLYFYWYRQILGQKVEFLVSFYNNEISEKSEIFDDQFSVERPDGSNFTLKIRSTKLEDSAMYFCASSEQGGNTEAFFGQGTRLTVV.

This chain uses TRBV6-1 with TRBJ2-3; 10 nucleotides align to TRBD2. The germline V gene has CDR1 MNHNS and CDR2 SASEGT. The CDR3 is 17 residues long. The junction had 6 bases not matched to a gene; V was cut back by 2 bases and J by 1 base. In nucleotides, the CDR3 is TGTGCCAGCAGTGAACTAGCGGGGGTCTGGGGCACAGATACGCAGTATTTT. This gives the protein CASSELAGVWGTDTQYF.

The chain combines TRBV28 with TRBJ1-4, with D maybe TRBD1 (6 bases). V dropped 6 bases and J dropped 3 bases, with 17 bases sitting between them. Germline V gene lookup returns CDR1 MDHEN and CDR2 SYDVKM. This CDR3 is built from 16 residues. This CDR3 reads CASSRATGYPNEKLFF. The CDR3, as DNA: TGTGCCAGCAGCCGGGCTACAGGGTATCCTAATGAAAAACTGTTTTTT.

The genes are TRBV6-1 and TRBJ1-2, with a possible D match to TRBD1 (6 bases). Germline CDR1 MNHNS, CDR2 SASEGT. With 3 bases removed from V and 0 bases from J, the gap between germline ends came to 14 bases. This CDR3 has 16 amino acids. This chain's CDR3 is CASSDIGRGTNYGYTF. CDR3 DNA: TGTGCCAGCAGTGATATAGGCAGGGGAACTAACTATGGCTACACCTTC.

The chain has TRBV18 and TRBJ1-4, with TRBD1 identical over 10 bases. Looked up from germline, CDR1 is KGHSH and CDR2 is LQKENI. The CDR3 consists of 20 residues. J gave up 0 bases and V 3 bases, and 13 bases lay outside the gene matches. The CDR3 DNA reads as TGTGCCAGCTCACCCCGGCAGGGACAGGGGCCTTCAGCAACTAATGAAAAACTGTTTTTT. Its protein product is CASSPRQGQGPSATNEKLFF.

The rearrangement uses TRBV9 and TRBJ2-7; TRBD2 agrees at 10 bases. Trimming at V came to 0 bases and at J to 4 bases, leaving 4 bases not matched to a gene. In germline, CDR1 is SGDLS, CDR2 YYNGEE. The CDR3 length is 15 residues. CDR3 bases: TGTGCCAGCAGCGTAGCGAGCGGGAGGGGTTACGAGCAGTACTTC. Its protein is CASSVASGRGYEQYF.

The chain uses TRBV28 and TRBJ2-7; TRBD2 matches at 7 bases. CDR3 length: 13 amino acids. J was trimmed by 4 bases and V by 5 bases; bases with no gene match: 5. Germline V gives CDR1 MDHEN, CDR2 SYDVKM. Here the CDR3 DNA reads TGTGCCAGCAGTCTCGCGGGAGTATACGAGCAGTACTTC. It codes for CASSLAGVYEQYF.

This chain links TRBV9 with TRBJ2-2; TRBD2 aligns across 7 bases. The CDR3 covers 16 residues. After removal of 3 bases from V and 2 bases from J, the junction contained 7 bases not matched to a gene. Germline values: CDR1 SGDLS, CDR2 YYNGEE. CDR3 DNA: TGTGCCAGCAGCGCAACATTAGCGGGTAACACCGGGGAGCTGTTTTTT. Its protein product is CASSATLAGNTGELFF.

V is TRBV28 and J is TRBJ2-1; TRBD2 is a possible D gene (7 bases). CDR1 is MDHEN, CDR2 SYDVKM, per germline. This CDR3 is built from 11 residues. V was cut by 7 bases and J by 7 bases, with 8 bases left in between. The CDR3 loop is CASKGGNEQFF. The CDR3 DNA is TGTGCCAGCAAGGGGGGGAATGAGCAGTTCTTC.

The rearrangement joins TRBV6-6 to TRBJ2-2, with 9 bases lining up with TRBD1. CDR1 and CDR2 from the germline V gene are MNHNY and SVGAGI (reference sequence). There are 15 residues in the CDR3. The ends lost 5 bases at V and 5 bases at J; junction bases unmatched: 6. CDR3 region: CASSDTGTGTGELFF. The CDR3 DNA sequence: TGTGCCAGCAGTGACACCGGGACAGGGACCGGGGAGCTGTTTTTT.

The V call is TRBV27, the J call TRBJ1-2, with 7 bases matching TRBD1. The CDR3 runs 16 residues. The germline V gene encodes CDR1 MNHEY and CDR2 SMNVEV (reference sequence). Trimming took 5 bases from V and 4 from J; bases not matched to a gene: 13. CDR3 sequence reads: CASSPASMTGSYGYTF. The CDR3 bases are TGTGCCAGCAGTCCAGCTTCCATGACAGGGAGCTATGGCTACACCTTC.